Shown below are 11 T cell receptor beta chains from a single sample sequenced in a study of shared clonotypes between healthy human individuals (dated by TCRdb to about 2020). Library preparation employed the immunoSEQ multiplex PCR assay. TCRdb took over this immuneACCESS table, retaining in-frame rearrangements with V and J assigned. Such tables are incomplete; in checked studies, under half of the missing clones stem from an unresolved V gene, and the remainder is unexplained. The table for this sample lists around 500,000 clones; less than 80% of them were counted only once. 10% to 15% of the sample is in the top ten clones. What was sequenced was PBMCs. The receptor set was obtained from a woman aged 40 to 49 in good health. Some clones in this sample may be carry-over from other donors' samples.

The rearrangement links TRBV18 to TRBJ2-3, with TRBD1 identical over 8 bases. V was clipped by 2 bases and J by 1 base; unmatched bases: 2. CDR3 size: 15 residues. Germline V lookup: CDR1 KGHSH, CDR2 LQKENI. CDR3 bases: TGTGCCAGCTCACCAGCGACAGGGGGCACAGATACGCAGTATTTT. Translating it yields CASSPATGGTDTQYF.

On this clone: Within the sample, other DNA sequences also encode this same CDR3. The chain uses TRBV5-1 and TRBJ2-3; D is unclear. The V gene's germline CDR1 is SGHRS and CDR2 YFSETQ. This CDR3 is 13 amino acids long. V gave up 0 bases and J gave up 3 bases, with 5 bases separating them. The CDR3 protein is CASSLARTDTQYF. The CDR3 bases are TGCGCCAGCAGCTTGGCCAGAACAGATACGCAGTATTTT.

The chain combines TRBV10-2 with TRBJ2-1; 14 positions match TRBD2. CDR1 is WSHSY, CDR2 SAAADI, per germline. The CDR3 runs to 17 residues. After removal of 6 bases from V and 0 bases from J, the junction contained 4 bases not matched to a gene. In DNA form, the CDR3 reads TGCGCCAGCAGGGGGACTAGCGGGAGCACCTCCTACAATGAGCAGTTCTTC. This sequence encodes CASRGTSGSTSYNEQFF.

In its sample, this clone was seen many times. The same CDR3 also results from other DNA sequences found in this sample. The V and J genes are TRBV30 and TRBJ2-7; the D gene could be TRBD1 or TRBD2 (5 bases each). Germline loops: CDR1 GTSNPN, CDR2 SVGIG (reference sequence). V shed 5 bases and J shed 3 bases, with 8 bases lying between them. The CDR3 is made up of 11 amino acids. The CDR3, as DNA: TGTGCCTGGGCAGGGAGCTACGAGCAGTACTTC. Translating it yields CAWAGSYEQYF.

The chain carries TRBV12-1 and TRBJ2-7; TRBD2 is taken as the D call from the table, unchecked against the DNA. TRBV12-1 is a documented pseudogene. The CDR3 sequence is 14 residues long. In DNA form, the CDR3 reads TGTGCCAGCAGCCCGATACTAGCGGGCTACGAGCAGTACTTC. Amino acid sequence: CASSPILAGYEQYF.

The sample holds a few counts of this clone. The gene calls are TRBV19 and TRBJ2-1, with 10 positions matching TRBD2. Germline V gives CDR1 LNHDA, CDR2 SQIVND (reference sequence). Germline trimming cut 7 bases from V and 5 bases from J; bases unmatched to any gene: 8. This CDR3 has 15 residues. CDR3 DNA: TGTGCCAGTACGGGAGCGGGAGGGCGGGACAATGAGCAGTTCTTC. Amino acids: CASTGAGGRDNEQFF.

A few counts support this clone. The J gene is TRBJ1-2, the V gene TRBV2; D unresolved. Germline V gene sequence: CDR1 SNHLY, CDR2 FYNNEI. V was pared by 2 bases and J by 3 bases, with 10 bases between. The CDR3 loop spans 14 amino acids. In DNA form, the CDR3 reads TGTGCCAGCAGTGAACCCCCAGATTACTATGGCTACACCTTC. It is translated as CASSEPPDYYGYTF. The full variable domain, rest sourced from reference TRBV2 and TRBJ1-2, is EPEVTQTPSHQVTQMGQEVILRCVPISNHLYFYWYRQILGQKVEFLVSFYNNEISEKSEIFDDQFSVERPDGSNFTLKIRSTKLEDSAMYFCASSEPPDYYGYTFGSGTRLTVV.

J is TRBJ2-7 and V is TRBV7-8; D is perhaps TRBD2 (5 bases). V was cut by 5 bases and J by 1 base, with 15 bases left in between. In germline, CDR1 is SGHVS, CDR2 FQNEAQ. The CDR3 loop spans 15 amino acids. The CDR3: CASSVSTDSSYEQYF. The DNA for the CDR3 is TGTGCCAGCAGCGTCTCTACGGACTCATCCTACGAGCAGTACTTC.

J is TRBJ1-1 and V is TRBV5-4; 8 bases fit TRBD1. The CDR3 has 15 residues. CDR1 is SGHNT, CDR2 YYREEE, per germline (reference sequence). Trimming took 6 bases from V and 8 from J; bases not matched to a gene: 15. CDR3 sequence reads: CASTPGWTGWTEAFF. Here the CDR3 DNA reads TGTGCCAGCACCCCGGGGTGGACAGGGTGGACCGAAGCTTTCTTT. The entire variable domain, with the rest obtained from reference TRBV5-4 and TRBJ1-1, is as follows: ETGVTQSPTHLIKTRGQQVTLRCSSQSGHNTVSWYQQALGQGPQFIFQYYREEENGRGNFPPRFSGLQFPNYSSELNVNALELDDSALYLCASTPGWTGWTEAFFGQGTRLTVV.

Comments on this clone: With a far larger clone one base away, a read error is the likely cause. This sequence joins TRBV30 and TRBJ2-7; D possibly matches TRBD1 or TRBD2 (8 bases each). This CDR3 has 15 amino acids. Per the germline V gene, CDR1 is GTSNPN and CDR2 is SVGIG (reference sequence). The CDR3 loop reads CARSRGQGLVEEQYF. As DNA, the CDR3 is TGTGCCCGGAGTCGAGGACAGGGACTAGTAGAGGAGCAGTACTTC.

J is TRBJ1-2 and V is TRBV14; D remains ambiguous. Germline V gene sequence: CDR1 SGHDN, CDR2 FVKESK. The CDR3 is 12 amino acids. V shed 2 bases and J shed 8 bases, with 9 bases lying between them. The CDR3 loop is CASSQRLGGYTF. CDR3 in DNA: TGTGCCAGCAGCCAACGACTGGGGGGCTACACCTTC. Combining the CDR3 with reference TRBV14 and TRBJ1-2 gives the whole variable domain EAGVTQFPSHSVIEKGQTVTLRCDPISGHDNLYWYRRVMGKEIKFLLHFVKESKQDESGMPNNRFLAERTGGTYSTLKVQPAELEDSGVYFCASSQRLGGYTFGSGTRLTVV.